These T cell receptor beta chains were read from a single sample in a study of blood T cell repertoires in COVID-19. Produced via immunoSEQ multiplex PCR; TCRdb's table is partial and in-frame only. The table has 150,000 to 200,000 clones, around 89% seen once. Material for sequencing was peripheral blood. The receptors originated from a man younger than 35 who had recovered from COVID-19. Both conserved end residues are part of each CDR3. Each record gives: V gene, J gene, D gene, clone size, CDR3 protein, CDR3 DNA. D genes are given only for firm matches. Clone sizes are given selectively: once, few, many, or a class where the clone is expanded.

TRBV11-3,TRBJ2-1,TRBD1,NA,CASSWGQGTGEQFF,TGTGCCAGCAGCTGGGGACAGGGGACGGGTGAGCAGTTCTTC
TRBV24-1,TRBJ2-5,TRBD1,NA,CATSPTGGKETQYF,TGTGCCACCAGTCCAACAGGGGGCAAAGAGACCCAGTACTTC
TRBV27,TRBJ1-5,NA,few,CASSLSGGHNQPQHF,TGTGCCAGCAGTTTATCCGGGGGTCACAATCAGCCCCAGCATTTT
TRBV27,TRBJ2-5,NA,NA,CASSPRTAQETQYF,TGTGCCAGCAGTCCCCGGACAGCCCAAGAGACCCAGTACTTC
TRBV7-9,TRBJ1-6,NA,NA,CASSLARGDNSPLHF,TGTGCCAGCAGCTTAGCTAGGGGTGATAACTCACCCCTCCACTTT
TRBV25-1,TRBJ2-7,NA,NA,CASSVSGYEQYF,TGTGCCAGCAGTGTGAGCGGATACGAGCAGTACTTC
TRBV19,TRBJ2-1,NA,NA,CASSPSRLPSYNEQFF,TGTGCCAGTTCTCCTAGCCGATTACCCTCCTACAATGAGCAGTTCTTC
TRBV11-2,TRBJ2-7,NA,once,CASSLDSYEQYF,TGTGCCAGCAGTCTTGACAGCTACGAGCAGTACTTC
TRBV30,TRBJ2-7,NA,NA,CAWSRDTVGEQYF,TGTGCCTGGAGTAGGGACACCGTGGGGGAGCAGTACTTC
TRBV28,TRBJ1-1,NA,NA,CASSTRAAHTEAFF,TGTGCCAGCAGTACTAGGGCAGCCCACACTGAAGCTTTCTTT
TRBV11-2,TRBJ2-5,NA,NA,CASSPEPGVPTQYF,TGTGCCAGCAGCCCTGAACCAGGGGTCCCTACCCAGTACTTC
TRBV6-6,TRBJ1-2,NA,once,CASSYSADYGYTF,TGTGCCAGCAGTTACTCGGCAGACTATGGCTACACCTTC
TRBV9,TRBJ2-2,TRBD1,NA,CASSPGTANTGELFF,TGTGCCAGCAGCCCAGGGACAGCGAACACCGGGGAGCTGTTTTTT
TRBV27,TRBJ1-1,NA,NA,CASRPGHLNTEAFF,TGTGCCAGCAGGCCAGGACATCTTAACACTGAAGCTTTCTTT
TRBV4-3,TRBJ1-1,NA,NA,CASSQDGSGAFF,TGCGCCAGCAGCCAAGATGGGTCGGGGGCTTTCTTT
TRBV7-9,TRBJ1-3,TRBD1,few,CASSAGQGAGNTIYF,TGTGCCAGCAGCGCGGGACAGGGGGCTGGAAACACCATATATTTT
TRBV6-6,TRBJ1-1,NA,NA,CASSSRGLLGTEAFF,TGTGCCAGCAGTTCTCGTGGACTTTTGGGGACTGAAGCTTTCTTT
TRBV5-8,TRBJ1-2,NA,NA,CASSFAAQIRYGYTF,TGTGCCAGCAGCTTTGCCGCACAGATACGCTATGGCTACACCTTC
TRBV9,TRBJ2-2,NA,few,CASSVGQLTGELFF,TGTGCCAGCAGCGTAGGACAGCTCACCGGGGAGCTGTTTTTT
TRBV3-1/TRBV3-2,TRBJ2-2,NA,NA,CASSSGRGNTGELFF,TGTGCCAGCAGTTCGGGCCGGGGGAACACCGGGGAGCTGTTTTTT
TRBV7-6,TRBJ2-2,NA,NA,CASSLGWSGTGELFF,TGTGCCAGCAGCTTAGGGTGGTCGGGAACCGGGGAGCTGTTTTTT
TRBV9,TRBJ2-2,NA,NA,CASKRSARLTGELFF,TGTGCCAGCAAGAGAAGTGCCCGTCTCACCGGGGAGCTGTTTTTT
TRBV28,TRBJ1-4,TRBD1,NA,CASRPLRGPGEKLFF,TGTGCCAGCAGACCACTCAGGGGGCCAGGTGAAAAACTGTTTTTT
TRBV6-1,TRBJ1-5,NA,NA,CASSEGRNYQPQHF,TGTGCCAGCAGTGAGGGCAGGAATTATCAGCCCCAGCATTTT
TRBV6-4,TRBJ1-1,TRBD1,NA,CASRDRSNTEAFF,TGTGCCAGCAGGGACAGGAGTAACACTGAAGCTTTCTTT
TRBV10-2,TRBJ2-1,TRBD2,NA,CASRRLAGTGSNEQFF,TGCGCCAGCAGGAGACTAGCGGGAACGGGAAGCAATGAGCAGTTCTTC
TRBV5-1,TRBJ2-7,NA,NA,CASSSDGGFQLSSYEQYF,TGCGCCAGCAGCTCTGACGGGGGTTTTCAACTATCCTCCTACGAGCAGTACTTC
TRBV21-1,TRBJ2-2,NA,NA,CASNGHTGELFF,TGTGCCAGCAATGGCCACACCGGGGAGCTGTTTTTT
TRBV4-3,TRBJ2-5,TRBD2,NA,CASSQGTSGSETQYF,TGCGCCAGCAGCCAAGGGACTAGCGGGAGTGAGACCCAGTACTTC
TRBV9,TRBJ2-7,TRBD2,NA,CASSVSGASSHEQYF,TGTGCCAGCAGCGTAAGCGGGGCCTCCTCCCACGAGCAGTACTTC
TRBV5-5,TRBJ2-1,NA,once,CASSLGAGSSYNEQFF,TGTGCCAGCAGCTTGGGGGCGGGCAGCTCCTACAATGAGCAGTTCTTC
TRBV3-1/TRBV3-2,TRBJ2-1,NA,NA,CASSRKGPGRNEQFF,TGTGCCAGCAGCCGGAAAGGACCGGGGAGGAATGAGCAGTTCTTC